What follows is one TCR beta chain and its context. What it recognizes is unknown. This record belongs to a study of T cells expressing NK-cell markers. The wider study: Among eight sequenced donors, seven carried HCMV seropositivity while one was seronegative. Study results and caveats: The same clonotypes also predominated in the CD3+CD56-NKG2C+ fraction of four donors. About 1.0-8% of CD8+ T cells in a handful of donors belonged to dominant NKG2C+ clonotypes.

The CDR3 has 15 amino acids. Germline CDR1 LNHDA, CDR2 SQIVND (reference sequence). 5'RACE template switching with UMIs generated TCR beta cDNA. TCRdb re-called the 5' RACE reads and catalogs CDR3 proteins one per entry, DNA excluded. This listing includes about 460,000 distinct CDR3 sequences. This clonotype was sampled from a woman aged 50 to 60 in good health. Sequencing used blood T cells: a sorted CD56 or NKG2C T cell subset, CD4+ or CD8+ T cells, or bulk PBMC T cells (not recorded which). The rearrangement uses TRBV19 and TRBJ2-1; as DNA is missing, the TRBD2 call by TCRdb cannot be tested. The CDR3 sequence: CASSGRARSYNEQFF.